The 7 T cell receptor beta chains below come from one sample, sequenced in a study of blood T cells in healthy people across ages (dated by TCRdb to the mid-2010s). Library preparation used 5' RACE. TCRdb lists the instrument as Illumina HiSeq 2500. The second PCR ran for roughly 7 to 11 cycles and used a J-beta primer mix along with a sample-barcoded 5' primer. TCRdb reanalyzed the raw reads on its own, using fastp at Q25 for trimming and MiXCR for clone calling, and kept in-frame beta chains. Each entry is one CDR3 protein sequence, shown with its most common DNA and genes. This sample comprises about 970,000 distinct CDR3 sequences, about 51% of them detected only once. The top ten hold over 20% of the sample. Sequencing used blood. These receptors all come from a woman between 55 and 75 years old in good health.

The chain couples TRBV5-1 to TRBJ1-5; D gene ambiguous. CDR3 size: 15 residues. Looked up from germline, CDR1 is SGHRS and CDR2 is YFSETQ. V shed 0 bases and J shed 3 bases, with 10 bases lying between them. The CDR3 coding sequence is TGCGCCAGCAGCTTGGGAGTTGAATACAATCAGCCCCAGCATTTT. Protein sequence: CASSLGVEYNQPQHF. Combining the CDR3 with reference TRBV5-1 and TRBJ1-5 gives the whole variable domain KAGVTQTPRYLIKTRGQQVTLSCSPISGHRSVSWYQQTPGQGLQFLFEYFSETQRNKGNFPGRFSGRQFSNSRSEMNVSTLELGDSALYLCASSLGVEYNQPQHFGDGTRLSIL.

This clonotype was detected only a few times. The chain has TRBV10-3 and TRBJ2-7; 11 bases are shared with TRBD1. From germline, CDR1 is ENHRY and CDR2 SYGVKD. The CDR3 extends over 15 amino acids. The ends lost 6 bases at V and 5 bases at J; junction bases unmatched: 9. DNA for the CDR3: TGTGCCATCAGAGCCGCGGGGACAGGGGGTCACGAGCAGTACTTC. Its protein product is CAIRAAGTGGHEQYF.

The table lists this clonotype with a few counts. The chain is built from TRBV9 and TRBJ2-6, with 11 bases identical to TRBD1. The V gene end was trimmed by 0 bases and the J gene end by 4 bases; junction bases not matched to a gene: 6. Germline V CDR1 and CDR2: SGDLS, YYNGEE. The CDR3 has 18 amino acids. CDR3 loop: CASSVVGQGASGANVLTF. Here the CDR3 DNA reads TGTGCCAGCAGCGTAGTTGGACAGGGGGCTTCGGGGGCCAACGTCCTGACTTTC.

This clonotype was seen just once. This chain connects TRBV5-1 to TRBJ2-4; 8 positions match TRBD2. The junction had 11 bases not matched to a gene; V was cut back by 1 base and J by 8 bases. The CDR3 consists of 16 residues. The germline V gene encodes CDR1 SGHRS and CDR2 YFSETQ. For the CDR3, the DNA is TGCGCCAGCAGCTTGTCTTTACGGGGGGGGCGAGACATTCAGTACTTC. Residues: CASSLSLRGGRDIQYF.

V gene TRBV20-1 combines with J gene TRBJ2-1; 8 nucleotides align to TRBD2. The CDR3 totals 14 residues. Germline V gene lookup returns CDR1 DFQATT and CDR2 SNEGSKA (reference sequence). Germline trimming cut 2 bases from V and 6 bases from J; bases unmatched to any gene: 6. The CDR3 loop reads CSARRREGLNEQFF. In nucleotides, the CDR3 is TGCAGTGCTAGACGCCGGGAGGGCCTCAATGAGCAGTTCTTC.

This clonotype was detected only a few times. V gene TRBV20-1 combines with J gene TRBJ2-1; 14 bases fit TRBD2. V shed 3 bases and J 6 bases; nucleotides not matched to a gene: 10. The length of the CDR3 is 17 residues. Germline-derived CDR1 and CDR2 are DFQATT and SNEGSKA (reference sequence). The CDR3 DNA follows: TGCAGTGCTAGGCGACATCGGACTAGCGGGAGGCGCAATGAGCAGTTCTTC. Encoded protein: CSARRHRTSGRRNEQFF.

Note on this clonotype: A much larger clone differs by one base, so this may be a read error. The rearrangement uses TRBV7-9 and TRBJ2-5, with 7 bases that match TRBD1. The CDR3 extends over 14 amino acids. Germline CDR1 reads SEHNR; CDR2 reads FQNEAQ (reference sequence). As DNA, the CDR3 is TGTGTCAGCAGCTTACGGGACAGTCAAGAGACCCAGTACTTC. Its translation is CVSSLRDSQETQYF.